These 16 T cell receptor beta chains came from one sample sequenced in a study of blood T cell repertoires in COVID-19. The protocol was immunoSEQ multiplex PCR, while the TCRdb copy is restricted to in-frame clones and leaves out a portion. The sample contains some 170,000 clones, 81% of which appear only once. The sequenced material came from peripheral blood. Source of these receptors: a middle-aged woman with COVID-19, enrolled during active disease.

The chain combines TRBV11-2 with TRBJ2-7; D possibly corresponds to TRBD2 (6 bases). Per germline, CDR1 SGHAT and CDR2 FQNNGV. The CDR3 is 14 residues long. Trimming shortened V by 3 bases and J by 4 bases, and 13 bases separated the two germline ends. The CDR3 is CASSLGRQGYEQYF. The CDR3 DNA sequence: TGTGCCAGCAGCTTGGGGAGGCAAGGATACGAGCAGTACTTC.

The chain couples TRBV28 to TRBJ2-7, with D perhaps TRBD2 (5 bases). There are 14 residues in the CDR3. The germline V gene has CDR1 MDHEN and CDR2 SYDVKM. V lost 6 bases and J lost 4, with 16 bases in between. CDR3 protein: CASSPPGNVYEQYF. DNA for the CDR3: TGTGCCAGCAGCCCTCCCGGGAACGTGTACGAGCAGTACTTC.

This chain links TRBV6-5 with TRBJ1-1; D call uncertain. CDR3 size: 13 residues. Germline values: CDR1 MNHEY, CDR2 SVGAGI. With 10 bases removed from V and 1 base from J, the gap between germline ends came to 13 bases. In DNA, the CDR3 is TGTGCCATCACGACTGTAGGGAACACTGAAGCTTTCTTT. Translation gives CAITTVGNTEAFF.

The rearrangement uses TRBV12-2 and TRBJ1-2; TRBD1 reflects the table's D call only, with no check against the DNA. TRBV12-2 constitutes a pseudogene. The CDR3 contains 13 residues. In DNA form, the CDR3 reads TGTGCAAGTCGCACTCGACACGGCTATGGCTACACCTTC. Translation: CASRTRHGYGYTF.

On this clone itself: The limits of the CDR3 on the DNA are not certain, so only TCRdb's listed CDR3 is given. The J gene is TRBJ2-7, the V gene TRBV21-1; the table's D call TRBD2 went unverified against the DNA. TRBV21-1 is a pseudogene locus. The CDR3 sequence runs 18 residues, both termini included. The CDR3 spells CASSSQGVAGGSSYEQYV.

The rearrangement links TRBV25-1 to TRBJ2-1; 14 bases align to TRBD2. CDR3 length: 17 residues. J gave up 8 bases and V 1 base, and 7 bases lay outside the gene matches. Germline assignment: CDR1 MGHDK and CDR2 SYGVNS. CDR3 loop: CASSEFKGLAGADEQFF. Written as DNA, the CDR3 is TGTGCCAGCAGTGAATTTAAGGGACTAGCGGGAGCTGATGAGCAGTTCTTC.

This chain joins TRBV7-9 and TRBJ2-7; D is undetermined. Germline V gene data show CDR1 as SEHNR and CDR2 as FQNEAQ (reference sequence). Trimming shortened V by 2 bases and J by 3 bases, and 11 bases separated the two germline ends. The CDR3 length is 14 residues. DNA for the CDR3: TGTGCCAGCAGCTTATCGGTGGCAGGCTACGAGCAGTACGTC. It is translated as CASSLSVAGYEQYV.

The V gene is TRBV7-9, the J gene TRBJ2-2; the match to TRBD2 covers 7 bases. V gave up 2 bases and J gave up 4 bases; unmatched junction bases: 7. From germline, CDR1 is SEHNR and CDR2 FQNEAQ (reference sequence). This CDR3 has 16 amino acids. As DNA, the CDR3 is TGTGCCAGCAGCTTATCCGGGGGGAGATCCACCGGGGAGCTGTTTTTT. Translation: CASSLSGGRSTGELFF.

The gene calls are TRBV3-1 (or the pseudogene TRBV3-2) and TRBJ2-5, with D possibly TRBD2 on 7 matching bases. CDR1 LGHDT and CDR2 YNNKEL come from the germline V gene (reference sequence). V shed 9 bases and J shed 4 bases, with 15 bases lying between them. The CDR3 loop spans 13 amino acids. This CDR3 is CASYRGAGETQYF. CDR3 sequence (DNA): TGTGCCAGTTACCGGGGGGCGGGAGAGACCCAGTACTTC.

V and J are TRBV6-2 or TRBV6-3 and TRBJ2-7, with a possible D match to TRBD2 (5 bases). The CDR3 contains 13 residues. Germline assignment: CDR1 MNHEY and CDR2 SVGEGT. Deletions cut 4 bases from V and 6 bases from J, with 13 bases between. The DNA of the CDR3 is TGTGCCAGCAGTTGGGTAGCCGAGGGCGAGCAGTACTTC. This sequence encodes CASSWVAEGEQYF.

This clone has just a few counts. The chain uses TRBV6-4 and TRBJ2-3; 10 nucleotides agree with TRBD2. The CDR3 runs 16 residues. Germline CDR1 and CDR2: MRHNA and SNTAGT. Germline trimming cut 2 bases from V and 4 bases from J; bases unmatched to any gene: 6. The CDR3 DNA follows: TGTGCCAGCAGTGACGGAACTAGCGGGGCCCCAGATACGCAGTATTTT. Amino acids: CASSDGTSGAPDTQYF.

The CDR3 region has the DNA TGTGCCAGCAGCTTCCGGGACAGGGGATTCACCGGGGAGCTGTTTTTT. Translation: CASSFRDRGFTGELFF. V and J are TRBV5-6 and TRBJ2-2, with TRBD1 matching 10 bases. This CDR3 has 16 amino acids. The V and J ends lost 2 bases and 4 bases, in that order; junction bases with no gene match: 5. Germline V CDR1 and CDR2: SGHDT, YYEEEE. The variable domain in full, with the rest retrieved from reference TRBV5-6 and TRBJ2-2, is DAGVTQSPTHLIKTRGQQVTLRCSPKSGHDTVSWYQQALGQGPQFIFQYYEEEERQRGNFPDRFSGHQFPNYSSELNVNALLLGDSALYLCASSFRDRGFTGELFFGEGSRLTVL.

V gene TRBV7-2 combines with J gene TRBJ1-2; TRBD1 is a possible D gene (6 bases). The CDR3 runs to 18 residues. Germline V gives CDR1 SGHTA, CDR2 FQGNSA. The V end was cut by 3 bases, the J end by 1 base, with 21 bases between. In DNA, the CDR3 is TGTGCCAGCAGCTTGGTGGGAATAAGACAGGCCCTTAACTATGGCTACACCTTC. The encoded protein is CASSLVGIRQALNYGYTF.

The chain joins TRBV7-9 to TRBJ1-2; D may be TRBD1 (5 bases). The V and J ends lost 2 bases and 8 bases respectively, with 12 bases between them. Germline CDR1 reads SEHNR; CDR2 reads FQNEAQ (reference sequence). The CDR3 loop spans 13 amino acids. CDR3 sequence reads: CASSLMTVVGYTF. In DNA form, the CDR3 reads TGTGCCAGCAGCTTAATGACAGTCGTAGGCTACACCTTC. Based on the CDR3 plus reference TRBV7-9 and TRBJ1-2, the full variable domain is DTGVSQNPRHKITKRGQNVTFRCDPISEHNRLYWYRQTLGQGPEFLTYFQNEAQLEKSRLLSDRFSAERPKGSFSTLEIQRTEQGDSAMYLCASSLMTVVGYTFGSGTRLTVV.

The J gene is TRBJ2-7, the V gene TRBV27; 14 nucleotides line up with TRBD2. CDR3 length: 18 residues. The germline gives CDR1 MNHEY, CDR2 SMNVEV (reference sequence). The ends lost 0 bases at V and 4 bases at J; junction bases unmatched: 8. CDR3 sequence: CASSLSLPGLAGVYEQYF. The DNA for the CDR3 is TGTGCCAGCAGTTTATCTCTCCCGGGACTAGCGGGAGTTTACGAGCAGTACTTC.

The genes are TRBV15 and TRBJ2-1, with a possible D match to TRBD1 (5 bases). From germline, CDR1 is LNHNV and CDR2 YYDKDF (reference sequence). The length of the CDR3 is 20 residues. With 5 bases removed from V and 5 bases from J, the gap between germline ends came to 31 bases. The CDR3 reads CATSDFSRAHQPDPNNEQFF. Here the CDR3 DNA reads TGTGCCACCAGCGACTTCAGCAGGGCTCACCAACCCGACCCAAACAATGAGCAGTTCTTC.